This is a list of T cell receptor beta chains from one sample in a study of OX40 agonist ivuxolimab in advanced cancers. The method was immunoSEQ multiplex PCR; TCRdb's version includes in-frame clones alone and lacks a portion of them. The profile covers 60,000 to 90,000 clones, with about 84% appearing a single time and around 0.45% taken by the ten largest. Sequenced here: CD4+ or CD8+ T cells sorted from blood, sampled in a trial of the OX40 agonist ivuxolimab. The receptors here all came from an adult with an advanced solid tumor such as melanoma, head and neck, liver or kidney cancer. Both conserved end residues are trimmed from each CDR3.

cdr3_aa	v_call	j_call
ASIPNYSRSSNQPQH	TRBV19	TRBJ1-5
ASSPVGYQPQH	TRBV18	TRBJ1-5
SAWKNTEAF	TRBV20-1	TRBJ1-1
ASSPLNTEAF	TRBV6-5	TRBJ1-1
ASSLDINSPLH	TRBV6-1	TRBJ1-6
ASSYSSTGGHGYT	TRBV6-5	TRBJ1-2
ASLPGSKNTEAF	TRBV6-5	TRBJ1-1
ASSPLTGGNTEAF	TRBV5-1	TRBJ1-1
ASSMVMNTEAF	TRBV7-2	TRBJ1-1
ASSLRGNTGELF	TRBV7-7	TRBJ2-2
ASSPGGRNYGYT	TRBV6-6	TRBJ1-2
ASSESGLNTEAF	TRBV10-1	TRBJ1-1
ASSLKGHTEAF	TRBV28	TRBJ1-1
ASSLRGQGGNNYGYT	TRBV5-1	TRBJ1-2
ASSPRTGEKLF	TRBV19	TRBJ1-4
ASSKENRGQIRYEQY	TRBV21-1	TRBJ2-7
ASSLRQGANYGYT	TRBV7-2	TRBJ1-2
ASSEPLRQEQF	TRBV2	TRBJ2-1
ASSTRGNQETQY	TRBV11-3	TRBJ2-5
ASSFDSLRNTGELF	TRBV2	TRBJ2-2
ASSRGQGQPQH	TRBV21-1	TRBJ1-5
VPGGATDTQY	TRBV11-2	TRBJ2-3
ASSPDNSGNTIY	TRBV7-9	TRBJ1-3
ASSRTSFNEQF	TRBV28	TRBJ2-1
ASSPLSGGAGGELF	TRBV2	TRBJ2-2
ASSPGTVIQPQH	TRBV18	TRBJ1-5
ASSPSPRAFNEQF	TRBV4-1	TRBJ2-1
ASSLGIEGVVETQY	TRBV7-3	TRBJ2-5
ASRQTGIGEQY	TRBV5-5	TRBJ2-7
ASSGQGANTGELF	TRBV2	TRBJ2-2
ASSPDRGPVNTIY	TRBV13	TRBJ1-3
ASTALRTGGRNEQF	TRBV5-1	TRBJ2-1
ASSPGTSRTTDTQY	TRBV5-1	TRBJ2-3
ASSRTQGRREKLF	TRBV6-5	TRBJ1-4
ASSFRPEAGLGYEQY	TRBV7-2	TRBJ2-7